This T cell receptor beta chain comes out of a study of early T cells in non-severe SARS-CoV-2 infection. This clonotype occurred many times. What it recognizes is unknown. The TCR library protocol attached unique molecular identifiers to the individual cDNA molecules. In TCRdb, the 5' RACE reads were re-called with MiXCR into one record per CDR3 protein. The sample comprises fewer than 120,000 distinct CDR3 sequences, approximately 12% of which are singletons, and less than 4.5% rests with the top ten. Regarding the study as a whole: Anti-spike CD8 responses were favored in VDJdb matching, and private and CD4 specificities were missed.

There are 14 residues in the CDR3. Trimming pared 3 bases from V and 7 bases from J, leaving 15 bases between. Germline values: CDR1 SEHNR, CDR2 FQNEAQ (reference sequence). The sample here was whole blood, taken at baseline. The V and J genes are TRBV7-9 and TRBJ1-2; D might be TRBD1 (5 bases). The clonotype comes from an adult who was a healthcare worker with PCR-confirmed SARS-CoV-2 infection or an uninfected control (not recorded which). The CDR3: CASSFRDTGAGYTF. The CDR3 DNA sequence: TGTGCCAGCAGCTTTAGAGACACAGGCGCTGGCTACACCTTC.